The source of this T cell receptor beta chain is a study of identical twins. Each CDR3 protein is one row after TCRdb ran MiXCR on the 5' RACE reads. Of 400,000 to 550,000 distinct CDR3 sequences listed, around 24% are singletons. The CDR3 covers 13 residues. Germline loops: CDR1 SQVTM, CDR2 ANQGSEA. V was pared by 6 bases and J by 2 bases, with 13 bases between. The sample was also reused in another study, on T cells expressing NK-cell markers.

Source material: CD4+ T cells sorted from blood. The sequence derives from a woman younger than 35 in good health. The J gene is TRBJ1-2, the V gene TRBV29-1; unclear D gene. CDR3 DNA sequence: TGCAGCGTGGTAGGCCAATCGAACTATGGCTACACCTTC. It is translated as CSVVGQSNYGYTF.